The 7 T cell receptor beta chains listed next were all sequenced from one sample in a study of graft-versus-host responses after intestinal transplantation. Their cognate antigens are unknown. Sequencing used immunoSEQ multiplex PCR; TCRdb keeps in-frame clones, though not all of them. Of more than 100,000 clones listed, roughly 95% are singletons. The material sequenced was unstimulated CD8+ T cells sorted from spleen or lymph node cells, taken before intestinal transplant. The receptors come from a human donor who received an intestinal transplant.

This chain joins TRBV7-9 and TRBJ1-5; tentative D call: TRBD1 (5 bases). CDR1 is SEHNR and CDR2 is FQNEAQ in the germline V gene (reference sequence). The CDR3 sequence is 14 residues long. Trimming took 6 bases from V and 3 from J, leaving 12 bases between them. The CDR3 loop is CASSSGDLNQPQHF. In DNA, the CDR3 is TGTGCCAGCAGTTCCGGGGACCTCAATCAGCCCCAGCATTTT.

As concerns this clone: Different DNA sequences within this sample yield the same CDR3. The chain is built from TRBV2 and TRBJ1-5; the match to TRBD1 covers 8 bases. This CDR3 is built from 19 residues. Trimming at V came to 0 bases and at J to 7 bases, leaving 17 bases not matched to a gene. Germline CDR1 SNHLY, CDR2 FYNNEI. CDR3 sequence: CASSEALQGAGSRGQPQHF. The CDR3 bases are TGTGCCAGCAGTGAAGCGCTTCAGGGGGCGGGCTCCCGGGGGCAGCCCCAGCATTTT. Combining the CDR3 with reference TRBV2 and TRBJ1-5 gives the whole variable domain EPEVTQTPSHQVTQMGQEVILRCVPISNHLYFYWYRQILGQKVEFLVSFYNNEISEKSEIFDDQFSVERPDGSNFTLKIRSTKLEDSAMYFCASSEALQGAGSRGQPQHFGDGTRLSIL.

The chain is built from TRBV30 and TRBJ2-2; D is perhaps TRBD1 or TRBD2 (5 bases each). The CDR3 extends over 15 amino acids. Trimming pared 7 bases from V and 0 bases from J, leaving 15 bases between. Germline loops: CDR1 GTSNPN, CDR2 SVGIG (reference sequence). This chain's CDR3 is CASVPGPANTGELFF. In DNA form, the CDR3 reads TGTGCCTCCGTCCCGGGACCCGCGAACACCGGGGAGCTGTTTTTT.

This chain's CDR3 is CASSLFLVNNEQFF. For the CDR3, the DNA is TGTGCCAGCAGCTTGTTTTTAGTGAACAATGAGCAGTTCTTC. This chain joins TRBV7-9 and TRBJ2-1; D uncertain. Germline V lookup: CDR1 SEHNR, CDR2 FQNEAQ (reference sequence). The CDR3 spans 14 residues. The ends were cut back, 3 bases at V and 5 bases at J, with 11 bases in the middle.

This rearrangement joins TRBV11-2 to TRBJ2-7; unclear D gene. Germline CDR1 and CDR2: SGHAT and FQNNGV. V lost 0 bases and J lost 3, with 21 bases in between. The CDR3 totals 18 residues. DNA for the CDR3: TGTGCCAGCAGCTTAGATCCTAAACCGAGACCCCTGTTCTACGAGCAGTACTTC. Translation gives CASSLDPKPRPLFYEQYF.

This rearrangement joins TRBV29-1 to TRBJ2-5; 10 bases agree with TRBD1. The germline V gene has CDR1 SQVTM and CDR2 ANQGSEA. This CDR3 contains 15 residues. J was trimmed by 4 bases and V by 0 bases; bases with no gene match: 5. The CDR3 here is CSVEEWDRGRETQYF. The CDR3 DNA follows: TGCAGCGTTGAAGAGTGGGACAGGGGTCGAGAGACCCAGTACTTC.

This clone has a single count. V is TRBV7-6 and J is TRBJ2-1, with D maybe TRBD2 (8 bases). The germline V gene has CDR1 SGHVS and CDR2 FNYEAQ. CDR3 size: 17 residues. Trimming took off 5 bases at V and 6 bases at J, with 23 bases between the two ends. In nucleotides, the CDR3 is TGTGCCAGCAGCCCTTTTATAGCGGGACAGCTCTTCAATGAGCAGTTCTTC. Protein: CASSPFIAGQLFNEQFF. The full variable domain, rest sourced from reference TRBV7-6 and TRBJ2-1, is GAGVSQSPRYKVTKRGQDVALRCDPISGHVSLYWYRQALGQGPEFLTYFNYEAQQDKSGLPNDRFSAERPEGSISTLTIQRTEQRDSAMYRCASSPFIAGQLFNEQFFGPGTRLTVL.